Following are 8 T cell receptor beta chains from one sample sequenced in a study of blood T cells in healthy people across ages (dated by TCRdb to 2013 to 2016). The library was built by means of 5' RACE. The reads were generated on an Illumina HiSeq 2500. A second PCR of 7 to 11 cycles was performed with a sample-barcoded 5' primer and a J-beta primer mix. TCRdb's own reprocessing of the public reads used fastp at Q25 and MiXCR and kept productive beta chains. Merged by CDR3 protein, the rows form single entries marked with the most common genes and DNA. The table for this sample lists around 1.5 million distinct CDR3 sequences; about 43% of them were counted only once. The top ten hold 7% to 9.5% of the sample. Sequencing used blood. Receptors originate from a woman in her late teens or twenties in good health.

The chain couples TRBV6-6 to TRBJ2-7; 10 nucleotides match TRBD1. The J call may be wrong; the DNA end is better matched by TRBJ2-5. Germline values: CDR1 MNHNY, CDR2 SVGAGI (reference sequence). The CDR3 is made up of 16 amino acids. The CDR3, as DNA: TGTGCCAGCAGTGCCGGTCGACAGGGGGCGGGAGAGACCCAGTACTTC. This encodes CASSAGRQGAGETQYF.

This chain connects TRBV19 to TRBJ2-3; D is undetermined. Trimming took 5 bases from V and 0 from J, leaving 15 bases between them. CDR1 and CDR2 (germline): LNHDA, SQIVND (reference sequence). The CDR3 is 16 residues long. The DNA of the CDR3 is TGTGCCAGTAGTCCGAGACACACCCAAAGCACAGATACGCAGTATTTT. It codes for CASSPRHTQSTDTQYF. The full variable domain, rest sourced from reference TRBV19 and TRBJ2-3, is DGGITQSPKYLFRKEGQNVTLSCEQNLNHDAMYWYRQDPGQGLRLIYYSQIVNDFQKGDIAEGYSVSREKKESFPLTVTSAQKNPTAFYLCASSPRHTQSTDTQYFGPGTRLTVL.

V usage is TRBV27 and J usage is TRBJ1-2, with D possibly being TRBD1 (5 bases). Deletions cut 6 bases from V and 5 bases from J, with 13 bases between. Per the germline V gene, CDR1 is MNHEY and CDR2 is SMNVEV (reference sequence). The CDR3 totals 13 residues. The CDR3 protein is CASRRGSEYGYTF. CDR3 bases: TGTGCCAGCAGACGGGGCAGCGAGTATGGCTACACCTTC.

The CDR3 region is CASSFTGFSTDTQYF. In nucleotides, the CDR3 is TGTGCCAGCTCATTCACAGGGTTCAGCACAGATACGCAGTATTTT. This chain uses TRBV18 with TRBJ2-3; tentative D call: TRBD1 (6 bases). This CDR3 is built from 15 residues. V lost 5 bases and J 0 bases, leaving 12 bases between the germline ends. Germline CDR1 and CDR2: KGHSH and LQKENI.

About this clonotype itself: A read error may account for a junction end that differs from germline. The rearrangement links TRBV6-2 or TRBV6-3 to TRBJ2-7; D is undetermined. Germline CDR1 is MNHEY and CDR2 is SVGEGT. The CDR3 loop spans 13 amino acids. CDR3 loop: CAGSYGGPGEQYF. The CDR3 DNA sequence: TGTGCCGGCAGTTATGGCGGTCCGGGTGAGCAGTACTTC.

The chain joins TRBV3-1 to TRBJ2-5, with 8 bases identical to TRBD2. TRBJ2-1 matches the DNA end more closely, so the J call is doubtful. Germline CDR1 LGHDT, CDR2 YNNKEL (reference sequence). The CDR3 has 17 amino acids. The CDR3 region has the DNA TGTGCCAGCAGCCAAGAAGCCGGGGGGGGGATCCAAGAGACCCAGTTCTTC. Its translation is CASSQEAGGGIQETQFF.

The chain joins TRBV4-1 to TRBJ1-1, with D unclear. Trimming took 0 bases from V and 2 from J, leaving 16 bases between them. This CDR3 has 17 amino acids. Germline loops: CDR1 MGHRA, CDR2 YSYEKL. CDR3 DNA: TGCGCCAGCAGCCAAGATAGGTCGGCACGTCAAAACACTGAAGCTTTCTTT. This codes for CASSQDRSARQNTEAFF.

This rearrangement joins TRBV6-6 to TRBJ2-7, with TRBD2 matching 7 bases. The CDR3 is 13 residues long. V was clipped by 6 bases and J by 2 bases; unmatched bases: 4. The V gene's germline CDR1 is MNHNY and CDR2 SVGAGI (reference sequence). CDR3 region: CASRASGAYEQYF. Here the CDR3 DNA reads TGTGCCAGCAGAGCTAGCGGAGCCTACGAGCAGTACTTC.